This TCR beta chain was documented in a study of blood T cells in healthy people across ages. Findings and caveats of the study: PBMCs were not sorted, which prevented a conclusive comparison of naive versus antigen-experienced cells. Estimates of total diversity, which came from one million sequenced T cells, were considered to be underestimates. Roughly linearly, TCR beta diversity per million T cells fell as age increased.

With 7 bases clipped from V and 3 bases from J, the junction kept 10 bases outside the gene matches. The CDR3 has 15 residues. CDR1 and CDR2 (germline): LGHNT, FRNRAP. About this clonotype: What it binds is unknown.

A J-beta primer mix and a sample-barcoded 5' primer were used in a second PCR of about 7 to 12 cycles. TCRdb re-analysed the 5' RACE reads in MiXCR, keeping a single row per CDR3 protein. The sample holds 1.2 million to 1.5 million distinct CDR3 sequences, 42% seen once. The V call is TRBV12-5, the J call TRBJ2-5; 8 nucleotides align to TRBD1. Sequencing was carried out using blood. This receptor was identified in a woman between 18 and 29 years old in good health. Here the CDR3 DNA reads TGTGCTAGTGCCCCACAGGGGGTTCCTGAAGAGACCCAGTACTTC. It translates to CASAPQGVPEETQYF. Complete variable domain (other parts from reference TRBV12-5 and TRBJ2-5): DARVTQTPRHKVTEMGQEVTMRCQPILGHNTVFWYRQTMMQGLELLAYFRNRAPLDDSGMPKDRFSAEMPDATLATLKIQPSEPRDSAVYFCASAPQGVPEETQYFGPGTRLLVL.